The 24 T cell receptor beta chains presented below share a single source sample, sequenced in a study of shared clonotypes between healthy human individuals. Sequencing used immunoSEQ multiplex PCR; TCRdb keeps in-frame clones, though not all of them. The sample holds 550,000 to 700,000 clones, 73% seen once. Sequencing was performed on memory CD4+ T cells sorted from blood. Subset described: CD45RA-negative fraction. The receptors come from a woman in her twenties or thirties in good health.

This chain joins TRBV5-1 and TRBJ1-1; a possible D gene is TRBD1 (5 bases). The V end was cut by 7 bases, the J end by 3 bases, with 16 bases between. The CDR3 has 14 amino acids. CDR1 and CDR2 from the germline V gene are SGHRS and YFSETQ. The CDR3, as DNA: TGCGCCAGCGCCGGGGGTCAACCGTACACTGAAGCTTTCTTT. It translates to CASAGGQPYTEAFF.

V usage is TRBV7-2 and J usage is TRBJ2-2, with D unresolved. Germline CDR1 is SGHTA and CDR2 is FQGNSA. This CDR3 contains 13 residues. Trimming took off 5 bases at V and 8 bases at J, with 12 bases between the two ends. The CDR3 spells CASSARHSGELFF. In nucleotides, the CDR3 is TGTGCCAGCAGCGCCCGACATAGTGGGGAGCTGTTTTTT. The full variable domain, in which reference TRBV7-2 and TRBJ2-2 provide the parts outside the CDR3, is GAGVSQSPSNKVTEKGKDVELRCDPISGHTALYWYRQSLGQGLEFLIYFQGNSAPDKSGLPSDRFSAERTGGSVSTLTIQRTQQEDSAVYLCASSARHSGELFFGEGSRLTVL.

The J gene is TRBJ2-6, the V gene TRBV11-2, with 10 bases aligning to TRBD1. Germline V gene data show CDR1 as SGHAT and CDR2 as FQNNGV. V trimming: 7 bases; J trimming: 0 bases; junction bases outside the gene matches: 6. This CDR3 comprises 17 residues. The CDR3 DNA reads TGTGCCAGCACCCTCTGGACAGGGGGCTCTGGGGCCAACGTCCTGACTTTC. Translation gives CASTLWTGGSGANVLTF. The full variable domain, completed using reference TRBV11-2 and TRBJ2-6, is EAGVAQSPRYKIIEKRQSVAFWCNPISGHATLYWYQQILGQGPKLLIQFQNNGVVDDSQLPKDRFSAERLKGVDSTLKIQPAKLEDSAVYLCASTLWTGGSGANVLTFGAGSRLTVL.

This clone was detected a few times. The V call is TRBV19, the J call TRBJ1-2; D unresolved. The CDR3 is made up of 9 amino acids. The V end was cut by 8 bases, the J end by 7 bases, with 5 bases between. CDR1 and CDR2 (germline): LNHDA, SQIVND (reference sequence). The CDR3: CASGTGYTF. Written as DNA, the CDR3 is TGTGCCAGTGGAACTGGCTACACCTTC.

The chain has TRBV5-1 and TRBJ1-2; D gene unclear. Deletions cut 1 base from V and 4 bases from J, with 11 bases between. The CDR3 is 14 amino acids. Germline V gene data show CDR1 as SGHRS and CDR2 as YFSETQ. The CDR3, as DNA: TGCGCCAGCAGCTTGACCACAGAGAGCTATGGCTACACCTTC. Translating it yields CASSLTTESYGYTF.

The CDR3 region has the DNA TGTGCCAGCAGCTTCAGGGATGAGGAGGAGACCCAGTACTTC. Its protein product is CASSFRDEEETQYF. The chain carries TRBV6-7 and TRBJ2-5; a possible D gene is TRBD1 (5 bases). TRBV6-7 is known as an ORF, though its function is uncertain. Trimming left V 6 bases short and J 5 bases short, with 16 bases between. The CDR3 loop spans 14 amino acids.

The chain recombines TRBV5-1 with TRBJ1-2; 8 nucleotides align to TRBD1. Unmatched junction bases numbered 15, after V lost 5 bases and J lost 6 bases. CDR3 length equals 16 residues. Germline V gene data show CDR1 as SGHRS and CDR2 as YFSETQ. The CDR3 bases are TGCGCCAGCAGTACCAAGACAGGGGTTAGGGGACATGGCTACACCTTC. Its protein product is CASSTKTGVRGHGYTF.

This clone occurred a few times. The chain couples TRBV6-6 to TRBJ2-5; tentatively, D is TRBD1 (6 bases). The germline V gene has CDR1 MNHNY and CDR2 SVGAGI (reference sequence). The CDR3 contains 13 residues. Deletions cut 10 bases from V and 5 bases from J, with 17 bases between. The CDR3 region has the DNA TGTGCCACCTCCAGGGGACGTGGGGAGACCCAGTACTTC. It yields the protein CATSRGRGETQYF.

The rearrangement links TRBV2 to TRBJ2-5; D might be TRBD2 (6 bases). CDR3 size: 14 residues. Deletions cut 6 bases from V and 4 bases from J, with 15 bases between. Germline CDR1 SNHLY, CDR2 FYNNEI. This CDR3 is CASRPESGRETQYF. CDR3 nucleotide sequence: TGTGCCAGCAGACCGGAGTCCGGGAGAGAGACCCAGTACTTC.

V and J are TRBV28 and TRBJ2-7; possible D gene TRBD2, 6 bases. Per germline, CDR1 MDHEN and CDR2 SYDVKM. This CDR3 comprises 12 residues. Trimming left V 3 bases short and J 7 bases short, with 10 bases between. The CDR3 is CASSLDRGEQYF. CDR3 bases: TGTGCCAGCAGTTTGGACCGGGGGGAGCAGTACTTC. The full variable domain, its missing parts supplied by reference TRBV28 and TRBJ2-7, is DVKVTQSSRYLVKRTGEKVFLECVQDMDHENMFWYRQDPGLGLRLIYFSYDVKMKEKGDIPEGYSVSREKKERFSLILESASTNQTSMYLCASSLDRGEQYFGPGTRLTVT.

This clone was counted only a few times. The rearrangement joins TRBV29-1 to TRBJ1-5; possible D gene TRBD1, 5 bases. V lost 6 bases, J lost 5 bases, and 14 bases lay in between. Germline assignment: CDR1 SQVTM and CDR2 ANQGSEA. This CDR3 spans 13 amino acids. The CDR3 loop reads CSVARQWDQPQHF. The CDR3 DNA follows: TGCAGCGTCGCCCGACAGTGGGATCAGCCCCAGCATTTT.

DNA for the CDR3: TGTGCCAGCAGTCATACAGGGCCCCGCAATCAGCCCCAGCATTTT. Residues: CASSHTGPRNQPQHF. The V gene is TRBV2, the J gene TRBJ1-5; D might be TRBD1 (6 bases). V was pared by 5 bases and J by 2 bases, with 13 bases between. Germline V gene data show CDR1 as SNHLY and CDR2 as FYNNEI. This CDR3 comprises 15 residues.

Concerning this clone: This same CDR3 is encoded by further DNA sequences in the sample. The V call is TRBV5-1, the J call TRBJ1-2; possibly TRBD1 for D (5 bases). Deletions cut 2 bases from V and 3 bases from J, with 8 bases between. This CDR3 comprises 13 residues. Germline V gene data show CDR1 as SGHRS and CDR2 as YFSETQ. The CDR3 DNA is TGCGCCAGCAGCTTTCGAGGGGACTATGGCTACACCTTC. Its translation: CASSFRGDYGYTF.

This clone was seen a few times. The rearrangement links TRBV28 to TRBJ2-6; 10 positions agree with TRBD1. CDR1 and CDR2 from the germline V gene are MDHEN and SYDVKM. This CDR3 is 15 amino acids long. J was trimmed by 3 bases and V by 6 bases; bases with no gene match: 2. This CDR3 reads CASSRTGGGANVLTF. CDR3 in DNA: TGTGCCAGCAGCCGGACAGGGGGTGGGGCCAACGTCCTGACTTTC.

The J gene is TRBJ2-5, the V gene TRBV7-8; TRBD2 matches at 10 bases. Germline CDR1 is SGHVS and CDR2 is FQNEAQ. The ends lost 1 base at V and 4 bases at J; junction bases unmatched: 3. The CDR3 is made up of 15 amino acids. The CDR3 region has the DNA TGTGCCAGCAGCTTAGAGGCTAGCGGGAGAGAGACCCAGTACTTC. It codes for CASSLEASGRETQYF.

This sequence joins TRBV5-4 and TRBJ2-7; D is perhaps TRBD2 (6 bases). This CDR3 has 15 amino acids. Trimming shortened V by 4 bases and J by 0 bases, and 14 bases separated the two germline ends. The germline CDR1 and CDR2 sequences are SGHNT and YYREEE (reference sequence). The CDR3 region has the DNA TGTGCCAGCAGCCAAGGGACTTCCAGCTCCTACGAGCAGTACTTC. Translating gives CASSQGTSSSYEQYF.

Details on this clone: Other DNA sequences in this sample translate to the same CDR3. This chain uses TRBV5-1 with TRBJ1-1; D is perhaps TRBD1 (6 bases). Trimming removed 0 bases from V and 1 base from J, with 10 bases in between. The V gene's germline CDR1 is SGHRS and CDR2 YFSETQ. This CDR3 spans 15 amino acids. CDR3: CASSLETGRNTEAFF. CDR3 nucleotide sequence: TGCGCCAGCAGCTTGGAGACAGGACGGAACACTGAAGCTTTCTTT.

This clone was seen more than once but under ten times. The chain couples TRBV14 to TRBJ2-4; TRBD1 agrees at 10 bases. From germline, CDR1 is SGHDN and CDR2 FVKESK. V lost 4 bases to trimming and J lost 0 bases; unmatched junction nucleotides: 6. The CDR3 loop spans 17 amino acids. The CDR3 sequence is CASSLGQGTIAKNIQYF. DNA for the CDR3: TGTGCCAGCAGCCTGGGACAGGGGACCATAGCCAAAAACATTCAGTACTTC.

This clone was seen only a few times. The J gene is TRBJ2-5, the V gene TRBV6-5, with 10 nucleotides matching TRBD2. Per the germline V gene, CDR1 is MNHEY and CDR2 is SVGAGI. V was pared by 2 bases and J by 1 base, with 4 bases of the junction left unmatched. The CDR3 spans 16 residues. The CDR3: CASSYTSGTSQETQYF. In DNA, the CDR3 is TGTGCCAGCAGTTACACTAGCGGGACGTCCCAAGAGACCCAGTACTTC.

The chain is built from TRBV27 and TRBJ2-5; no firm D call. This CDR3 region has 15 residues. V was shortened by 2 bases and J by 4 bases, with 14 bases between the two germline ends. Germline values: CDR1 MNHEY, CDR2 SMNVEV (reference sequence). The CDR3 nucleotides read TGTGCCAGCAGTTTAAACCTGGCCAAGGGAGAGACCCAGTACTTC. It translates to CASSLNLAKGETQYF.

V and J are TRBV18 and TRBJ2-6, with D hard to call. The V end was cut by 3 bases, the J end by 2 bases, with 14 bases between. The germline V gene has CDR1 KGHSH and CDR2 LQKENI. This CDR3 spans 17 amino acids. The CDR3 bases are TGTGCCAGCTCACCGGCAGGCCCACACCCTGGGGCCAACGTCCTGACTTTC. This gives the protein CASSPAGPHPGANVLTF.

This sequence joins TRBV7-3 and TRBJ2-2; maybe TRBD1 (6 bases). Germline CDR1 and CDR2: SGHTA and FQGTGA. Trimming shortened V by 6 bases and J by 5 bases, and 7 bases separated the two germline ends. The CDR3 runs to 12 residues. Written as DNA, the CDR3 is TGTGCCAGCAGTCAGGGGACCGGGGAGCTGTTTTTT. It codes for CASSQGTGELFF.

This chain connects TRBV9 to TRBJ1-2, with TRBD1 matching over 8 bases. The ends lost 4 bases at V and 2 bases at J; junction bases unmatched: 7. Germline V gene data show CDR1 as SGDLS and CDR2 as YYNGEE. The CDR3 is 15 residues long. The CDR3 loop is CASSLVGQGNYGYTF. The CDR3, as DNA: TGTGCCAGCAGCCTCGTAGGACAGGGAAACTATGGCTACACCTTC.

The genes are TRBV2 and TRBJ2-7; tentatively, D is TRBD1 (6 bases). Per the germline V gene, CDR1 is SNHLY and CDR2 is FYNNEI. V shed 6 bases and J shed 2 bases, with 14 bases lying between them. The CDR3 totals 14 residues. CDR3 in amino acids: CASSATNRAYEQYF. DNA for the CDR3: TGTGCCAGCAGCGCCACTAACAGGGCCTACGAGCAGTACTTC.